This passage covers 15 T cell receptor beta chains from one sample sequenced in a study of cytomegalovirus exposure and HLA in healthy donors (dated by TCRdb to about 2017). Library preparation used the immunoSEQ multiplex PCR assay. A mixture of 60 forward primers for TCR Vbeta segments and 13 reverse primers for TCR Jbeta segments was used in the multiplex PCR. The table was pulled from immuneACCESS by TCRdb, which kept in-frame rearrangements only. Such tables lose some clones; where checked, under half of the loss comes from unresolved V genes, and the rest has no known cause. A total of 100,000 to 150,000 clones appear in this sample, about 68% of them only once. The ten top clones hold approximately 4% of the sample. Sample: PBMCs. The receptor set was obtained from a man aged 40-49 years in good health and CMV-seropositive.

The chain combines TRBV5-5 with TRBJ2-2, with D maybe TRBD1 (5 bases). CDR1 and CDR2 from the germline V gene are SGHKS and YYEKEE (reference sequence). V lost 1 base and J lost 2, with 6 bases in between. CDR3 length: 14 residues. CDR3 residues: CASSLTGNTGELFF. CDR3 bases: TGTGCCAGCAGCTTGACAGGCAACACCGGGGAGCTGTTTTTT.

The chain has TRBV19 and TRBJ2-7; 7 bases line up with TRBD1. The CDR3 sequence is 15 residues long. J gave up 4 bases and V 0 bases, and 6 bases lay outside the gene matches. Germline V gene sequence: CDR1 LNHDA, CDR2 SQIVND (reference sequence). CDR3 sequence: CASSIDGRGPYEQYF. The CDR3 nucleotides are TGTGCCAGTAGTATAGATGGTAGGGGGCCGTACGAGCAGTACTTC.

The CDR3 sequence is CARSGTGSGYTF. The DNA for the CDR3 is TGTGCCAGATCCGGGACAGGGAGCGGCTACACCTTC. V and J are TRBV2 and TRBJ1-2, with 9 bases aligning to TRBD1. The CDR3 totals 12 residues. After removal of 9 bases from V and 8 bases from J, the junction contained 7 bases not matched to a gene. Germline V gene sequence: CDR1 SNHLY, CDR2 FYNNEI.

The V call is TRBV6-5, the J call TRBJ2-1; 8 positions agree with TRBD1. J gave up 4 bases and V 2 bases, and 7 bases lay outside the gene matches. CDR1 is MNHEY, CDR2 SVGAGI, per germline. This CDR3 region has 16 residues. The CDR3 spells CASSYTWDRSYNEQFF. CDR3 DNA sequence: TGTGCCAGCAGTTACACGTGGGACAGGAGTTACAATGAGCAGTTCTTC.

The V gene is TRBV5-4, the J gene TRBJ2-7; the match to TRBD1 covers 9 bases. The germline gives CDR1 SGHNT, CDR2 YYREEE (reference sequence). Trimming took 5 bases from V and 7 from J; bases not matched to a gene: 10. The CDR3 extends over 14 amino acids. CDR3 DNA: TGTGCCAGCAGTATTGCCGGGACAGGGAGTGAGCAGTACTTC. Residues: CASSIAGTGSEQYF.

V is TRBV4-2 and J is TRBJ1-4; possibly TRBD1 for D (5 bases). The CDR3 totals 15 residues. The germline V gene encodes CDR1 LGHNA and CDR2 YNFKEQ. V was pared by 4 bases and J by 5 bases, with 14 bases between. In DNA form, the CDR3 reads TGTGCCAGCAGCCCTCCAGGACAACGCAATGAAAAACTGTTTTTT. It codes for CASSPPGQRNEKLFF.

This chain joins TRBV10-3 and TRBJ1-5; possibly TRBD1 for D (6 bases). Germline CDR1 reads ENHRY; CDR2 reads SYGVKD. This CDR3 has 13 residues. The V and J ends lost 3 bases and 6 bases respectively, with 9 bases between them. The CDR3: CAISETGSQPQHF. Written as DNA, the CDR3 is TGTGCCATCAGTGAAACAGGGAGTCAGCCCCAGCATTTT.

The rearrangement uses TRBV29-1 and TRBJ2-3; 11 bases align to TRBD1. CDR3 size: 14 residues. V dropped 6 bases and J dropped 0; count of bases not matched to a gene: 2. Germline V gene sequence: CDR1 SQVTM, CDR2 ANQGSEA. This chain's CDR3 is CSVWDRGSTDTQYF. CDR3 sequence (DNA): TGCAGCGTCTGGGACAGGGGGAGCACAGATACGCAGTATTTT.

This clone has a handful of counts. The rearrangement links TRBV19 to TRBJ2-3; the match to TRBD1 covers 9 bases. Germline CDR1 LNHDA, CDR2 SQIVND (reference sequence). The CDR3 has 16 amino acids. V lost 6 bases and J lost 2; bases outside the gene matches: 9. CDR3 DNA: TGTGCCAGTAGCCCCCCGACAGGGGGGCCCACAGATACGCAGTATTTT. It translates to CASSPPTGGPTDTQYF. Together with reference TRBV19 and TRBJ2-3, the CDR3 gives the full variable domain: DGGITQSPKYLFRKEGQNVTLSCEQNLNHDAMYWYRQDPGQGLRLIYYSQIVNDFQKGDIAEGYSVSREKKESFPLTVTSAQKNPTAFYLCASSPPTGGPTDTQYFGPGTRLTVL.

V usage is TRBV29-1 and J usage is TRBJ1-5; tentative D call: TRBD1 (6 bases). V lost 6 bases and J lost 7, with 22 bases in between. CDR1 SQVTM and CDR2 ANQGSEA come from the germline V gene. The CDR3 is 15 residues long. In DNA, the CDR3 is TGCAGCGTCGGACCGGAGGGGGGGGCTGGGCAGCCCCAGCATTTT. It translates to CSVGPEGGAGQPQHF.

This sequence joins TRBV27 and TRBJ2-4; D is unresolved. V lost 6 bases and J lost 2, with 17 bases in between. Germline loops: CDR1 MNHEY, CDR2 SMNVEV (reference sequence). The CDR3 runs to 16 residues. CDR3 amino acids: CASSPFDTVTKNIQYF. The CDR3 region has the DNA TGTGCCAGCAGCCCTTTTGACACCGTCACCAAAAACATTCAGTACTTC.

The chain links TRBV9 to TRBJ1-3, with 7 bases lining up with TRBD1. This CDR3 contains 16 residues. CDR1 and CDR2 from the germline V gene are SGDLS and YYNGEE. Losses at the gene ends were 3 bases for V and 0 bases for J; bases not matched to a gene: 6. CDR3 region: CASSAMTGNSGNTIYF. CDR3 DNA sequence: TGTGCCAGCAGCGCTATGACAGGGAACTCTGGAAACACCATATATTTT.

V usage is TRBV7-2 and J usage is TRBJ2-7, with 8 bases aligning to TRBD1. Trimming took 2 bases from V and 4 from J; bases not matched to a gene: 7. Germline-derived CDR1 and CDR2 are SGHTA and FQGNSA. The CDR3 length is 15 residues. The CDR3 loop is CASSLSLQGVYEQYF. In DNA, the CDR3 is TGTGCCAGCAGCTTAAGTTTACAGGGGGTGTACGAGCAGTACTTC.

To note about this clone: This CDR3 is also generated by other DNA sequences in the sample. This rearrangement joins TRBV6-1 to TRBJ2-7, with a weak D call TRBD1 (6 bases). CDR3 length: 14 residues. Trimming shortened V by 3 bases and J by 0 bases, and 9 bases separated the two germline ends. From germline, CDR1 is MNHNS and CDR2 SASEGT. The CDR3 DNA sequence: TGTGCCAGCAGTGAGAGGGGGAGCTCCTACGAGCAGTACTTC. Its translation is CASSERGSSYEQYF.

The rearrangement uses TRBV14 and TRBJ2-1; D possibly corresponds to TRBD1 (6 bases). Between the trimmed V and J ends, which lost 6 bases and 12 bases, there was a span of 18 bases. Germline lookup yields CDR1 SGHDN and CDR2 FVKESK. CDR3 length equals 13 residues. CDR3 DNA sequence: TGTGCCAGCAGGGGACGCCTTGAGGACAGGCAGTTCTTC. Protein: CASRGRLEDRQFF.